The sequence of this T cell receptor beta chain was determined in a study of blood T cell repertoires in COVID-19. The ends were cut back, 0 bases at V and 0 bases at J, with 16 bases in the middle. Germline V gives CDR1 SGHRS, CDR2 YFSETQ. CDR3 length: 18 residues. Here immunoSEQ multiplex PCR was the method, and the copy in TCRdb shows in-frame clones only, minus some. The sample contains roughly 240,000 clones, around 88% of which appear only once. The sequence derives from a woman aged 25 to 45 who had recovered from COVID-19. The sequenced sample was peripheral blood. V usage is TRBV5-1 and J usage is TRBJ2-1, with a tentative D call TRBD2 (6 bases). The CDR3 DNA sequence: TGCGCCAGCAGCTTGGCGGAATTGCGGGGCTACTCCTACAATGAGCAGTTCTTC. It is translated as CASSLAELRGYSYNEQFF.